This T cell receptor beta chain was captured by sequencing in a study of PD-1 blockade in classical Hodgkin lymphoma. Time point meaning: cycle 4 day 1 (C4D1), after less than seven weeks of nivolumab. Relapse was seen in all patients after autologous stem cell transplantation, and brentuximab vedotin exposure was variable. Libraries were prepared by immunoSEQ multiplex PCR; TCRdb keeps only in-frame clonotypes and omits some of them. The table includes tens of thousands of clones, about nine tenths detected once. Germline CDR1 reads SGHTA; CDR2 reads FQGTGA. With 5 bases removed from V and 0 bases from J, the gap between germline ends came to 11 bases. The CDR3 length is 15 residues.

The TCR was taken from a human donor with classical Hodgkin lymphoma. The material was peripheral blood mononuclear cells (PBMCs), obtained before the fourth cycle of nivolumab. The chain is built from TRBV7-3 and TRBJ2-1; D might be TRBD2 (5 bases). In nucleotides, the CDR3 is TGTGCCAGCAGCCTGCTCGGGGTCTCCTACAATGAGCAGTTCTTC. Amino acids: CASSLLGVSYNEQFF. Supplemented by reference TRBV7-3 and TRBJ2-1, the full variable domain reads GAGVSQTPSNKVTEKGKYVELRCDPISGHTALYWYRQSLGQGPEFLIYFQGTGAADDSGLPNDRFFAVRPEGSVSTLKIQRTERGDSAVYLCASSLLGVSYNEQFFGPGTRLTVL.